Listed below are T cell receptor beta chains from one sample, sequenced in a study of shared clonotypes between healthy human individuals. The protocol was immunoSEQ multiplex PCR, while the TCRdb copy is restricted to in-frame clones and leaves out a portion. The sample includes about 1.5 million clones, 98% of them seen just once. The sample was naive CD4+ T cells sorted from blood. These receptors came from a man younger than 40 in good health. CDR3s include the opening cysteine and the closing phenylalanine or tryptophan. The D gene is left open where the match is weak. Part of the rows lack a size; the others show once, few, many or a class for expanded clones.

v_gene	abundance	j_gene	d_gene	CDR3aa	CDR3nt
TRBV6-1	-	TRBJ1-2	-	CASLNGEYGYTF	TGTGCCAGCCTAAACGGGGAGTATGGCTACACCTTC
TRBV2	once	TRBJ2-1	-	CASSGVNEQFF	TGTGCCAGCAGCGGAGTGAATGAGCAGTTCTTC
TRBV28	-	TRBJ1-5	-	CASSGFWGSNQPQHF	TGTGCCAGCAGTGGGTTTTGGGGTAGCAATCAGCCCCAGCATTTT
TRBV7-2	-	TRBJ2-4	-	CASSYRDLEYGIQYF	TGTGCCAGCAGTTACCGGGACTTAGAGTACGGCATTCAGTACTTC
TRBV7-2	-	TRBJ2-7	-	CASSLSTGAGEQYF	TGTGCCAGCAGCTTGAGTACGGGGGCGGGTGAGCAGTACTTC
TRBV7-8	-	TRBJ1-1	-	CASSPLGVTEAFF	TGTGCCAGCAGCCCCCTGGGCGTCACTGAAGCTTTCTTT
TRBV2	-	TRBJ1-5	-	CASALGEQSSQPQHF	TGTGCCAGCGCGCTCGGGGAACAGTCTAGTCAGCCCCAGCATTTT
TRBV9	-	TRBJ2-1	-	CASSALRTIDNEQFF	TGTGCCAGCAGCGCCCTTAGGACTATCGACAATGAGCAGTTCTTC
TRBV18	-	TRBJ2-3	-	CASSREYADTQYF	TGTGCCAGCTCACGGGAGTACGCAGATACGCAGTATTTT
TRBV6-1	-	TRBJ1-5	-	CASSATDRLDQPQHF	TGTGCCAGCAGTGCAACAGACAGGCTGGATCAGCCCCAGCATTTT
TRBV19	-	TRBJ2-6	-	CASSIGSDGVLTF	TGTGCCAGTAGTATAGGGTCGGACGGCGTCCTGACTTTC
TRBV9	-	TRBJ1-4	TRBD1	CASSANPGQGVSNEKLFF	TGTGCCAGCAGCGCGAACCCGGGACAGGGAGTTTCTAATGAAAAACTGTTTTTT
TRBV9	-	TRBJ2-7	-	CASSARPFSGEQYF	TGTGCCAGCAGCGCTAGACCATTTAGCGGCGAGCAGTACTTC
TRBV7-7	-	TRBJ2-5	-	CASSLNSQETQYF	TGTGCCAGCAGCTTAAACAGCCAAGAGACCCAGTACTTC
TRBV19	-	TRBJ1-2	-	CASRVAYGYTF	TGTGCCAGTAGGGTTGCATATGGCTACACCTTC